This T cell receptor (beta chain) was identified during a study of blood T cell repertoires in COVID-19. About the research overall: Samples of COVID-19 (acute and convalescent) were obtained from the United States, Italy and Spain. T cells, B-cell-depleted T cells, or PBMCs supplied cDNA or gDNA.

J was trimmed by 15 bases and V by 4 bases; bases with no gene match: 12. This CDR3 region has 13 residues. CDR1 is SGHTS and CDR2 is YDEGEE in the germline V gene. Libraries were prepared by immunoSEQ multiplex PCR; TCRdb keeps only in-frame clonotypes and omits some of them. The sample records 200,000 to 300,000 clones, more than 70% being singletons. Recruitment covered about 25 US areas and drew participants whose ages spanned about 18 to 100 years. Cohorts were determined from participant-reported clinical history. The chain joins TRBV5-8 to TRBJ2-4; 8 nucleotides line up with TRBD2. The sequence was obtained from a woman between 40 and 50 years old with acute COVID-19. Sequences were obtained from PBMCs or T cells enriched from blood (not recorded which). As DNA, the CDR3 is TGTGCCAGCAGCCTTACGTTAGGCGGGGGGTCGTACTTC. This codes for CASSLTLGGGSYF.